This T cell receptor (beta chain) was found in a study of cytomegalovirus exposure and HLA in healthy donors. Findings and caveats of the study: The majority of TCR sequences were rare, yet some public TCRs appeared in many donors.

This cohort consisted of healthy bone marrow donors. Germline CDR1 is SGDLS and CDR2 is YYNGEE. This CDR3 has 16 amino acids. Trimming shortened V by 0 bases and J by 3 bases, and 12 bases separated the two germline ends. About this clone itself: Antigen specificity is unknown.

It was with 60 Vbeta and 13 Jbeta primers that the PCR ran. Repertoires were generated with immunoSEQ multiplex PCR, while TCRdb's copy carries only in-frame clones and drops some. The sample yields about 150,000 clones, 60% to 80% seen once. The specimen sequenced was PBMCs. The chain is built from TRBV9 and TRBJ2-2; no firm D call. This receptor was identified in a man aged 30 to 39 in good health and CMV-seropositive. Here the CDR3 reads CASSVEAASYTGELFF. The CDR3 nucleotides are TGTGCCAGCAGCGTAGAGGCAGCGTCGTACACCGGGGAGCTGTTTTTT. Filled out from reference TRBV9 and TRBJ2-2, the complete variable domain reads DSGVTQTPKHLITATGQRVTLRCSPRSGDLSVYWYQQSLDQGLQFLIQYYNGEERAKGNILERFSAQQFPDLHSELNLSSLELGDSALYFCASSVEAASYTGELFFGEGSRLTVL.